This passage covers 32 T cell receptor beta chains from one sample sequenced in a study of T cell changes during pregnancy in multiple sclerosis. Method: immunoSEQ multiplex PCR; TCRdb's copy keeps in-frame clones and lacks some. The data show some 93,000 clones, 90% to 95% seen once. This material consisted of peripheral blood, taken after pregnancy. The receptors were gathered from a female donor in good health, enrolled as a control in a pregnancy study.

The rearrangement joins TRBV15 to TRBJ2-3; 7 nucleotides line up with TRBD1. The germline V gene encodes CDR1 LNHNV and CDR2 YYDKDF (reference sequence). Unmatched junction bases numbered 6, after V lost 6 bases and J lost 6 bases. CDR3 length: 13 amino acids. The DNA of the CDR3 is TGTGCCACCAGGACGACAGGGTCCGATACGCAGTATTTT. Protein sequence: CATRTTGSDTQYF.

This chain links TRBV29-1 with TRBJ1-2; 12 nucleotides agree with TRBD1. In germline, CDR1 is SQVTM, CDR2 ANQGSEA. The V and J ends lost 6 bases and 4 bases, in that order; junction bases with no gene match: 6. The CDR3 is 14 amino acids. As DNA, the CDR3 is TGCAGCGTCCCGGGACAGGGGGCCCGCTATGGCTACACCTTC. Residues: CSVPGQGARYGYTF. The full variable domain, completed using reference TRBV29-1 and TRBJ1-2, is SAVISQKPSRDICQRGTSLTIQCQVDSQVTMMFWYRQQPGQSLTLIATANQGSEATYESGFVIDKFPISRPNLTFSTLTVSNMSPEDSSIYLCSVPGQGARYGYTFGSGTRLTVV.

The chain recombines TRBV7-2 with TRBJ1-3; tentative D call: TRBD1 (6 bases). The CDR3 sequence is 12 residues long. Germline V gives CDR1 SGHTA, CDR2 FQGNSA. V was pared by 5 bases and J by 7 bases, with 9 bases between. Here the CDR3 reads CASSQGSNTIYF. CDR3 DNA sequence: TGTGCCAGCAGCCAGGGGAGTAACACCATATATTTT. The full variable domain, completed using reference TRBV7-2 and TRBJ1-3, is GAGVSQSPSNKVTEKGKDVELRCDPISGHTALYWYRQSLGQGLEFLIYFQGNSAPDKSGLPSDRFSAERTGGSVSTLTIQRTQQEDSAVYLCASSQGSNTIYFGEGSWLTVV.

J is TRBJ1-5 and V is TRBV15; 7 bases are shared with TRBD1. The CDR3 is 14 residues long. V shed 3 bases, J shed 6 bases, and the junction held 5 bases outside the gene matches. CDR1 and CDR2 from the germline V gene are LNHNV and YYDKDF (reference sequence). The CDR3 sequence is CATSSPGTAQPQHF. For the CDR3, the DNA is TGTGCCACCAGCAGTCCCGGGACAGCTCAGCCCCAGCATTTT.

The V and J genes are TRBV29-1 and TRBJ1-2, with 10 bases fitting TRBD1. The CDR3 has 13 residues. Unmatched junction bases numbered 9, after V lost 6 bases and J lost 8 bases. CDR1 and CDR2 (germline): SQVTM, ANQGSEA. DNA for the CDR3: TGCAGCGTACGACAGGGGGCCCCTTGGGGCTACACCTTC. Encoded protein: CSVRQGAPWGYTF. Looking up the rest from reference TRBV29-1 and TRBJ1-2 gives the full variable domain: SAVISQKPSRDICQRGTSLTIQCQVDSQVTMMFWYRQQPGQSLTLIATANQGSEATYESGFVIDKFPISRPNLTFSTLTVSNMSPEDSSIYLCSVRQGAPWGYTFGSGTRLTVV.

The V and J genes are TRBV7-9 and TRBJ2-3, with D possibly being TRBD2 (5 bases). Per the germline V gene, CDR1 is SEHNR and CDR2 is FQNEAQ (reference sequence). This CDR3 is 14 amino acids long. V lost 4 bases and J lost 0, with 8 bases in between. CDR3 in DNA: TGTGCCAGCAGCTCAGAGGGCAGCACAGATACGCAGTATTTT. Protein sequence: CASSSEGSTDTQYF. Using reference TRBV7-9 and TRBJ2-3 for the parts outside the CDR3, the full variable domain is DTGVSQNPRHKITKRGQNVTFRCDPISEHNRLYWYRQTLGQGPEFLTYFQNEAQLEKSRLLSDRFSAERPKGSFSTLEIQRTEQGDSAMYLCASSSEGSTDTQYFGPGTRLTVL.

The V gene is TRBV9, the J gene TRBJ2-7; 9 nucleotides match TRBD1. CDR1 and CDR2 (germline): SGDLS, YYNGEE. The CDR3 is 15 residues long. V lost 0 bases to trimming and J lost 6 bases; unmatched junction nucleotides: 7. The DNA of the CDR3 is TGTGCCAGCAGCGTAGTCCGGGACAGGGCTAGCGAGCAGTACTTC. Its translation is CASSVVRDRASEQYF.

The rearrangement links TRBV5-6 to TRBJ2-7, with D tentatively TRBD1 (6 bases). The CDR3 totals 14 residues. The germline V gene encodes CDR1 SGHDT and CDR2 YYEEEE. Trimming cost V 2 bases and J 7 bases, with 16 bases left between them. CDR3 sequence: CASSLQGSPGEQYF. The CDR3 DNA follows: TGTGCCAGCAGCTTACAGGGCTCCCCAGGGGAGCAGTACTTC.

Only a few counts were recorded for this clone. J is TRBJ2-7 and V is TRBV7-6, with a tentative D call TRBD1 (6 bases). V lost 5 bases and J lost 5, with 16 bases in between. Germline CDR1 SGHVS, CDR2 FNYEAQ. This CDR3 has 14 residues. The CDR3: CASSPSTGFHEQYF. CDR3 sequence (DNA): TGTGCCAGCAGCCCATCAACAGGGTTCCACGAGCAGTACTTC.

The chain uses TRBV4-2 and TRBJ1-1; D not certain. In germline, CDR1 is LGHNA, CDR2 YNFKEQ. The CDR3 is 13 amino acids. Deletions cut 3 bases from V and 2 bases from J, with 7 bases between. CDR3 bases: TGTGCCAGCAGCCAGGCGACAAACACTGAAGCTTTCTTT. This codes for CASSQATNTEAFF.

This CDR3 is CATGPGTGNDGYTF. CDR3 DNA sequence: TGTGCCACCGGCCCCGGGACAGGGAATGATGGCTACACCTTC. This chain uses TRBV7-2 with TRBJ1-2; 9 nucleotides agree with TRBD1. V lost 10 bases to trimming and J lost 6 bases; unmatched junction nucleotides: 12. The CDR3 contains 14 residues. Looked up from germline, CDR1 is SGHTA and CDR2 is FQGNSA.

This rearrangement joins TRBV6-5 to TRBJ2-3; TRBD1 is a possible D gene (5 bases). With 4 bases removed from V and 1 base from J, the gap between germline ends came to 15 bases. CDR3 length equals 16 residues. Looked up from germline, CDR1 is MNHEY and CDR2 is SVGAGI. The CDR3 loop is CASSSMLSRGTDTQYF. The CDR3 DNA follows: TGTGCCAGCAGTTCGATGCTAAGCAGGGGCACAGATACGCAGTATTTT.

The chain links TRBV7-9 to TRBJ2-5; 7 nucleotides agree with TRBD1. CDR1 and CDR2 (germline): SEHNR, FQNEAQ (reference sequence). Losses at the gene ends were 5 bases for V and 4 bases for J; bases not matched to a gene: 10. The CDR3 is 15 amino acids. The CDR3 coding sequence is TGTGCCAGCAGCCCTGGACAGGCCAGGGGAGAGACCCAGTACTTC. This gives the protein CASSPGQARGETQYF. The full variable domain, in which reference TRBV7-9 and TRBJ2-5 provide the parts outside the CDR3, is DTGVSQNPRHKITKRGQNVTFRCDPISEHNRLYWYRQTLGQGPEFLTYFQNEAQLEKSRLLSDRFSAERPKGSFSTLEIQRTEQGDSAMYLCASSPGQARGETQYFGPGTRLLVL.

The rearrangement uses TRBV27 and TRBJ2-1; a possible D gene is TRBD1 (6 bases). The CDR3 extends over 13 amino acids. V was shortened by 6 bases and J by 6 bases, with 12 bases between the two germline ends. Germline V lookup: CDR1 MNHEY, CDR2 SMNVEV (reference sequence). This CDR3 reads CASSRDTSNEQFF. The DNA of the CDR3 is TGTGCCAGCAGCCGGGACACCTCCAATGAGCAGTTCTTC.

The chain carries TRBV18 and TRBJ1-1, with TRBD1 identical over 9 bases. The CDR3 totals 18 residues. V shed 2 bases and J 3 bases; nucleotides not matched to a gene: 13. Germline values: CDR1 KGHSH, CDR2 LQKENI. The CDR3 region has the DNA TGTGCCAGCTCACCATACGACCTGGACAGGGGTACAGACACTGAAGCTTTCTTT. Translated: CASSPYDLDRGTDTEAFF.

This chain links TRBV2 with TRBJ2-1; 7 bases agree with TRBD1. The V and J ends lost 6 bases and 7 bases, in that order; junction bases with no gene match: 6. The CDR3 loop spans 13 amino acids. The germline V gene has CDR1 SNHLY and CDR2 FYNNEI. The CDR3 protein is CASRGDRENEQFF. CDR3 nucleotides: TGTGCCAGCAGAGGGGACAGAGAAAATGAGCAGTTCTTC.

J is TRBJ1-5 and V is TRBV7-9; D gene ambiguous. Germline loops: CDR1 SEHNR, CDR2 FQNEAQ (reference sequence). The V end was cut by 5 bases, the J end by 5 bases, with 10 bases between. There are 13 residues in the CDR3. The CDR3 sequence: CASSPTLDQPQHF. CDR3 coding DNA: TGTGCCAGCAGCCCCACGTTAGATCAGCCCCAGCATTTT.

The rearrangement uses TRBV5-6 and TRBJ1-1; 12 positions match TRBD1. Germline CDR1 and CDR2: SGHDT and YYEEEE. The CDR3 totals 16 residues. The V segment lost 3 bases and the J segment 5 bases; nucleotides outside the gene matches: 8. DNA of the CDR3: TGTGCCAGCAGCTGGGGACAGGGGGCTTCGGGGACTGAAGCTTTCTTT. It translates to CASSWGQGASGTEAFF.

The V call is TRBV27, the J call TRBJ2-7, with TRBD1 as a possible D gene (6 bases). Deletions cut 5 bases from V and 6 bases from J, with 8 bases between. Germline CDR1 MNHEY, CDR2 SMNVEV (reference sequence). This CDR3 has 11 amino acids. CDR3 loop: CASSRRGEQYF. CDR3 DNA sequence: TGTGCCAGCAGTCGCAGGGGCGAGCAGTACTTC.

The CDR3 sequence is CASSPFGGELFF. CDR3 bases: TGTGCCAGCAGCCCCTTCGGCGGGGAGCTGTTTTTT. The rearrangement uses TRBV7-3 and TRBJ2-2; D gene unclear. V lost 5 bases, J lost 7 bases, and 8 bases lay in between. This CDR3 spans 12 amino acids. Per the germline V gene, CDR1 is SGHTA and CDR2 is FQGTGA.

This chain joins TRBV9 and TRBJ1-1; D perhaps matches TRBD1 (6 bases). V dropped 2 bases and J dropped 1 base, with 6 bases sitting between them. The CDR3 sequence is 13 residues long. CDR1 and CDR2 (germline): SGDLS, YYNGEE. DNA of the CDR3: TGTGCCAGCAGCGTGACAGGGAACACTGAAGCTTTCTTT. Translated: CASSVTGNTEAFF.

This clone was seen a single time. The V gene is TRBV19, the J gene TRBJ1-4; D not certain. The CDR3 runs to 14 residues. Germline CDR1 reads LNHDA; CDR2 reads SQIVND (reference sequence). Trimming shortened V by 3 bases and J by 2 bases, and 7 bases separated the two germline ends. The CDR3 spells CASSIRKTNEKLFF. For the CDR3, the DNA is TGTGCCAGTAGTATCAGGAAGACTAATGAAAAACTGTTTTTT.

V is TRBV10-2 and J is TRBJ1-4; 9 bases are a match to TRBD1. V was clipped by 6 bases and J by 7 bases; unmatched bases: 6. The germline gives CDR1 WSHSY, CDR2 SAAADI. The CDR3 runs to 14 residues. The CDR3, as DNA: TGCGCCAGCAGAACAGGGGGCGGAGGTGAAAAACTGTTTTTT. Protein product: CASRTGGGGEKLFF.

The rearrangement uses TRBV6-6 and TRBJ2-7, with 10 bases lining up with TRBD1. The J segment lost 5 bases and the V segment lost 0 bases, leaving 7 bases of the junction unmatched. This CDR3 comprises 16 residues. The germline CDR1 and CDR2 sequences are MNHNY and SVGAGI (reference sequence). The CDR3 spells CASSYSTGTGVHEQYF. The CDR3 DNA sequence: TGTGCCAGCAGTTACTCCACCGGGACAGGGGTACACGAGCAGTACTTC.

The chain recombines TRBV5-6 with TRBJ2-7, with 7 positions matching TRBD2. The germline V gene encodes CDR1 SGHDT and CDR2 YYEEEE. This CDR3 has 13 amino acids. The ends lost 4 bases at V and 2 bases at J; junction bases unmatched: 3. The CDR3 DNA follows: TGTGCCAGCAGCCCTGGGACTACCTACGAGCAGTACTTC. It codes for CASSPGTTYEQYF.

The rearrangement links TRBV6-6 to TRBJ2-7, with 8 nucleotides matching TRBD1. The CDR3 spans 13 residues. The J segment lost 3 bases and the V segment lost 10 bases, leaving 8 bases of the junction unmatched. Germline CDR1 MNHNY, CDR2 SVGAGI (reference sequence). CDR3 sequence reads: CATTQGAGYEQYF. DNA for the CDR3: TGTGCCACTACCCAGGGGGCCGGCTACGAGCAGTACTTC.

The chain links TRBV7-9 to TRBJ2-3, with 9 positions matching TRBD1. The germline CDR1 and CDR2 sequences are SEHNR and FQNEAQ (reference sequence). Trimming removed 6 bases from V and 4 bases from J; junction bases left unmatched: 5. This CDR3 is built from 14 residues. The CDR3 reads CASRFTGGADTQYF. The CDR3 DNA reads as TGTGCCAGCAGGTTCACAGGGGGCGCAGATACGCAGTATTTT.

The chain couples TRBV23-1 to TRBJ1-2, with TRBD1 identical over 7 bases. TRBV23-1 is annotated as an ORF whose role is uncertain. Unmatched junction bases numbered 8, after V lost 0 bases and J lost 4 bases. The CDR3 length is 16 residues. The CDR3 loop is CASSQSWAGQPYGYTF. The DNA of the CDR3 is TGCGCCAGCAGTCAATCGTGGGCGGGACAGCCCTATGGCTACACCTTC.

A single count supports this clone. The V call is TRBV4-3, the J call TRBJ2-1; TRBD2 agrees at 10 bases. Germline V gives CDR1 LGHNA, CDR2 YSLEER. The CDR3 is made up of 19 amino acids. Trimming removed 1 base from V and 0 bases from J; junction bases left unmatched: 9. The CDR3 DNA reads TGCGCCAGCAGCCAAGTCAAGGTAGCGGGGGGCCTCTCCTACAATGAGCAGTTCTTC. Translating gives CASSQVKVAGGLSYNEQFF.

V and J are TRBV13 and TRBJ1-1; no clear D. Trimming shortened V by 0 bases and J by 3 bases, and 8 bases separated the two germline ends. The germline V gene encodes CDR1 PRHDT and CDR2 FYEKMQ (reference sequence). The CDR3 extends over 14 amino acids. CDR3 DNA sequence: TGTGCCAGCAGCTTAGGCCGAGGGTACACTGAAGCTTTCTTT. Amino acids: CASSLGRGYTEAFF.

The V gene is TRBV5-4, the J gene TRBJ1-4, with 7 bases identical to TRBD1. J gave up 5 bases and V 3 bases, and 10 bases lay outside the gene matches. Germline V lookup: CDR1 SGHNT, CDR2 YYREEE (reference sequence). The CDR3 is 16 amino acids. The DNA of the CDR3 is TGTGCCAGCAGCTCTGCTAAGGGCAGGGGGAATGAAAAACTGTTTTTT. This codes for CASSSAKGRGNEKLFF.

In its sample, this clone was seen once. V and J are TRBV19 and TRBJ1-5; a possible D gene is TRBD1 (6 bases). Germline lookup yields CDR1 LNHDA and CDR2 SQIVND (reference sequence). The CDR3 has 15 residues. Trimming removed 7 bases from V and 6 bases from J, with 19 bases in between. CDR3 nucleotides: TGTGCCAGTACCTCCGGGACACCTGTTCGTCAGCCCCAGCATTTT. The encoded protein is CASTSGTPVRQPQHF.